Below, 3 T cell receptor beta chains from the same sample are listed, as sequenced in a study of blood T cell repertoires in COVID-19. TCRdb's table, derived via immunoSEQ multiplex PCR, lists solely in-frame clones and lacks some. The repertoire includes 130,000 or so clones, roughly 90% of them detected once, and about 2.1% sits in the top ten. The sequenced sample was peripheral blood. The receptor source for this set is a man between 70 and 80 years old with active COVID-19.

V and J are TRBV10-3 and TRBJ2-7; 9 bases line up with TRBD2. This CDR3 spans 16 amino acids. Per germline, CDR1 ENHRY and CDR2 SYGVKD. The V segment lost 3 bases and the J segment 1 base; nucleotides outside the gene matches: 7. CDR3 protein: CAISDPGSGRSYEQYF. The CDR3 DNA is TGTGCCATCAGTGACCCGGGAAGCGGGAGGTCCTACGAGCAGTACTTC.

This chain uses TRBV5-4 with TRBJ1-4, with D perhaps matching TRBD1 (5 bases). The CDR3 spans 15 residues. CDR1 and CDR2 from the germline V gene are SGHNT and YYREEE (reference sequence). Trimming removed 4 bases at V and 8 bases at J, with 18 bases between. The CDR3 bases are TGTGCCAGCAGCCGGGGGGTTACCAGGAGCGAAAAACTGTTTTTT. This gives the protein CASSRGVTRSEKLFF.

DNA of the CDR3: TGCGCCAGCAGCCAGCGGGGGAGGGCCGATGGGGCCAACGTCCTGACTTTC. The encoded protein is CASSQRGRADGANVLTF. The chain couples TRBV4-1 to TRBJ2-6, with 7 bases aligning to TRBD2. Germline V CDR1 and CDR2: MGHRA, YSYEKL. This CDR3 region has 17 residues. V gave up 3 bases and J gave up 3 bases; unmatched junction bases: 8.